A single sample is the source of the 10 T cell receptor beta chains below, sequenced in a study of CD8+ T cells in alopecia areata. The treatment was: oral pan-JAK inhibitor, 5-10 mg twice daily. Following RNA extraction, reverse transcription yielded cDNA that acted as the sequencing template. Using immunoSEQ multiplex PCR, the repertoire was profiled, and TCRdb retains in-frame clones only, with some absent. The table has roughly 210,000 clones, over 40% seen once. The sequenced sample was CD4+ T cells sorted from blood, obtained around week 36, from a patient treated with tofacitinib. Receptors originate from a human donor with alopecia areata.

There are a few counts of this clone. The CDR3 nucleotides are TGTGCCAGTAGTCCAAGACAGAGCCTAGGGGCCAAAAACATTCAGTACTTC. Its protein product is CASSPRQSLGAKNIQYF. The chain has TRBV19 and TRBJ2-4; a possible D gene is TRBD1 (5 bases). V was trimmed by 5 bases and J by 1 base, leaving 18 bases between them. Germline assignment: CDR1 LNHDA and CDR2 SQIVND (reference sequence). The CDR3 loop spans 17 amino acids.

V and J are TRBV30 and TRBJ2-6; D is unresolved. CDR3 length: 14 residues. In germline, CDR1 is GTSNPN, CDR2 SVGIG (reference sequence). V shed 4 bases and J shed 0 bases, with 7 bases lying between them. The CDR3: CAWILRSGANVLTF. In nucleotides, the CDR3 is TGTGCCTGGATATTGCGCTCTGGGGCCAACGTCCTGACTTTC. Full variable domain (outside the CDR3, taken from reference TRBV30 and TRBJ2-6): SQTIHQWPATLVQPVGSPLSLECTVEGTSNPNLYWYRQAAGRGLQLLFYSVGIGQISSEVPQNLSASRPQDRQFILSSKKLLLSDSGFYLCAWILRSGANVLTFGAGSRLTVL.

This clone has more than one count but fewer than ten. This chain uses TRBV29-1 with TRBJ1-1; D may be TRBD1 (6 bases). The germline V gene encodes CDR1 SQVTM and CDR2 ANQGSEA. This CDR3 is built from 14 residues. Deletions cut 0 bases from V and 1 base from J, with 9 bases between. CDR3 sequence reads: CSVEEHRANTEAFF. DNA of the CDR3: TGCAGCGTTGAAGAACACAGGGCGAACACTGAAGCTTTCTTT.

The chain links TRBV6-5 to TRBJ2-3, with TRBD2 as a possible D gene (6 bases). Trimming left V 8 bases short and J 7 bases short, with 13 bases between. The CDR3 has 12 residues. Per germline, CDR1 MNHEY and CDR2 SVGAGI. CDR3 bases: TGTGCCAGCCAGGCCCGGGAGTATACGCAGTATTTT. It encodes CASQAREYTQYF.

This clone was counted a few times. V usage is TRBV5-1 and J usage is TRBJ2-3; no firm D call. Deletions cut 0 bases from V and 4 bases from J, with 3 bases between. This CDR3 has 12 amino acids. Germline V gene lookup returns CDR1 SGHRS and CDR2 YFSETQ. CDR3 residues: CASSLGADTQYF. DNA of the CDR3: TGCGCCAGCAGCTTGGGAGCAGATACGCAGTATTTT. Full variable domain (rest looked up from reference TRBV5-1 and TRBJ2-3): KAGVTQTPRYLIKTRGQQVTLSCSPISGHRSVSWYQQTPGQGLQFLFEYFSETQRNKGNFPGRFSGRQFSNSRSEMNVSTLELGDSALYLCASSLGADTQYFGPGTRLTVL.

This clone occurred a few times. The chain joins TRBV23-1 to TRBJ2-7; possible D gene TRBD2, 6 bases. TRBV23-1 is filed as an ORF, its function uncertain. Trimming stripped 2 bases from V and 0 bases from J, with 8 bases between. CDR3 length equals 14 residues. The CDR3 coding sequence is TGCGCCAGCAGTCAAGCGGGGCTCTCCTACGAGCAGTACTTC. Protein sequence: CASSQAGLSYEQYF.

Only one count was recorded for this clone. The chain carries TRBV4-2 and TRBJ2-5, with 10 bases aligning to TRBD2. The CDR3 is made up of 16 amino acids. Germline CDR1 LGHNA, CDR2 YNFKEQ. The trim removed 1 base at V and 4 bases at J, leaving 6 bases unmatched. The CDR3 bases are TGTGCCAGCAGCCAAGTGGGAGCGGGAGGGGGAGAGACCCAGTACTTC. It yields the protein CASSQVGAGGGETQYF.

The chain couples TRBV15 to TRBJ2-7; D is possibly TRBD1 (6 bases). CDR1 and CDR2 from the germline V gene are LNHNV and YYDKDF (reference sequence). V was trimmed by 4 bases and J by 0 bases, leaving 10 bases between them. The CDR3 loop spans 14 amino acids. DNA of the CDR3: TGTGCCACCAGCAATGACAGGTCCTCCTACGAGCAGTACTTC. Its translation: CATSNDRSSYEQYF.

The CDR3 DNA reads as TGTGCCAGCAGACGTACGACAGGGGGAAGGGGTGAGCAGTTCTTC. It translates to CASRRTTGGRGEQFF. The chain links TRBV2 to TRBJ2-1; the match to TRBD1 covers 9 bases. V was pared by 6 bases and J by 9 bases, with 12 bases of the junction left unmatched. The CDR3 contains 15 residues. Looked up from germline, CDR1 is SNHLY and CDR2 is FYNNEI.

This clone has just one count. The chain joins TRBV4-2 to TRBJ1-2; the match to TRBD1 covers 8 bases. This CDR3 has 17 residues. With 3 bases clipped from V and 3 bases from J, the junction kept 12 bases outside the gene matches. Germline V gene sequence: CDR1 LGHNA, CDR2 YNFKEQ. The CDR3 region has the DNA TGTGCCAGCAGCCAGGAGAGGGGCCAGGGGGCACACTATGGCTACACCTTC. The encoded protein is CASSQERGQGAHYGYTF.